The rows below give T cell receptor beta chains drawn from one sample of a study of T-cell reconstitution after alpha-beta-depleted transplantation in children. From the PCR reads, TCRdb called clonotypes with MiXCR, one entry per CDR3 protein. The sample includes approximately 590,000 distinct CDR3 sequences, roughly a tenth of them seen just once. Sequencing was performed on PBMCs from the stem cell graft donor, taken from the stem cell graft. The origin of the receptors is a human donor who donated a stem cell graft to a child with acute myeloid leukemia. Both conserved end residues are part of each CDR3. The order of the fields is clone size, J gene, V gene, D gene, CDR3 protein, CDR3 DNA. A D gene is named only where the DNA matches it firmly. Clone size is stated in some rows and not others, as once, few, many or a class when expanded.

size: .; J: TRBJ1-1; V: TRBV28; D: .; CDR3: CDSTYFEQGTNTEAFF; DNA: TGTGACAGCACCTACTTCGAACAGGGAACTAACACTGAAGCTTTCTTT
size: many; J: TRBJ2-7; V: TRBV18; D: TRBD2; CDR3: CASSPQQSGIEQYF; DNA: TGTGCCAGCTCACCACAGCAAAGCGGGATCGAGCAGTACTTC
size: .; J: TRBJ2-2; V: TRBV27; D: .; CDR3: CASSLGWGLGTGELFF; DNA: TGTGCCAGCAGTTTAGGCTGGGGGCTGGGCACCGGGGAGCTGTTTTTT
size: .; J: TRBJ2-1; V: TRBV20-1; D: TRBD2; CDR3: CSARTSGKNNEQFF; DNA: TGCAGTGCTAGGACTAGCGGGAAGAACAATGAGCAGTTCTTC
size: many; J: TRBJ2-7; V: TRBV27; D: .; CDR3: CASSLRGTYEQYF; DNA: TGTGCCAGCAGTTTAAGGGGAACCTACGAGCAGTACTTC
size: .; J: TRBJ2-1; V: TRBV10-3; D: TRBD2; CDR3: CAISPWVTSGSSDEQFF; DNA: TGTGCCATCAGCCCCTGGGTGACTAGCGGGAGTAGCGATGAGCAGTTCTTC
size: .; J: TRBJ2-3; V: TRBV11-2; D: TRBD2; CDR3: CASSLASGTGTDTQYF; DNA: TGTGCCAGCAGCTTAGCTAGCGGGACGGGGACAGATACGCAGTATTTT
size: few; J: TRBJ1-2; V: TRBV30; D: TRBD1; CDR3: CAWDRGAGLDGYTF; DNA: TGTGCGTGGGACAGGGGCGCAGGTTTGGATGGCTACACCTTC
size: .; J: TRBJ2-1; V: TRBV9; D: .; CDR3: CASNRNLGSSEQFF; DNA: TGTGCCAGCAATCGAAATTTGGGGTCGAGTGAGCAGTTCTTC
size: .; J: TRBJ1-2; V: TRBV21-1; D: .; CDR3: CASSKARGDRANYGYTF; DNA: TGTGCCAGCAGCAAAGCGCGAGGGGATCGGGCTAACTATGGCTACACCTTC
size: few; J: TRBJ1-2; V: TRBV20-1; D: .; CDR3: CSARKDVNYGYTF; DNA: TGCAGTGCTAGGAAGGACGTAAACTATGGCTACACCTTC
size: .; J: TRBJ1-6; V: TRBV7-2; D: .; CDR3: CASSLGEGQGRGMPLHF; DNA: TGTGCCAGCAGCTTAGGGGAGGGTCAGGGCCGCGGAATGCCCCTCCACTTT
size: many; J: TRBJ2-1; V: TRBV12-3/TRBV12-4; D: .; CDR3: CASSLTRGGAEQFF; DNA: TGTGCCAGCAGTTTAACCCGGGGTGGGGCGGAGCAGTTCTTC
size: .; J: TRBJ2-7; V: TRBV9; D: TRBD1; CDR3: CASSPSGQGRYEQYF; DNA: TGTGCCAGCAGCCCCTCGGGACAGGGACGCTACGAGCAGTACTTC
size: many; J: TRBJ2-7; V: TRBV2; D: .; CDR3: CASSEVGYEQYF; DNA: TGTGCCAGCAGTGAAGTCGGCTACGAGCAGTACTTC
size: few; J: TRBJ2-3; V: TRBV29-1; D: .; CDR3: CSVEGPRATDTQYF; DNA: TGCAGCGTTGAAGGTCCCAGGGCGACAGATACACAGTATTTT
size: few; J: TRBJ1-6; V: TRBV16; D: .; CDR3: CASSQNWRGVLNSPLHF; DNA: TGTGCCAGCAGCCAAAATTGGAGGGGCGTGTTGAATTCACCCCTCCACTTT
size: many; J: TRBJ1-2; V: TRBV6-1; D: TRBD1; CDR3: CASSPGQGESGGYTF; DNA: TGTGCCAGCAGCCCGGGACAGGGGGAATCGGGCGGCTACACCTTC
size: few; J: TRBJ2-7; V: TRBV4-3; D: .; CDR3: CASSQDSGSYEQYF; DNA: TGCGCCAGCAGCCAAGACTCCGGATCCTACGAGCAGTACTTC